This T cell receptor beta chain comes out of a study of blood T cell repertoires in COVID-19. TCRdb keeps only in-frame clones here, not all; method: immunoSEQ multiplex PCR. The sample lists about 160,000 clones; around 82% were seen once. This clone was seen repeatedly, ten times or more. This same CDR3 is encoded by further DNA sequences in the sample. CDR3 length equals 13 residues. CDR1 is MNHNS, CDR2 SASEGT, per germline. V shed 3 bases and J shed 1 base, with 6 bases lying between them. The V and J genes are TRBV6-1 and TRBJ1-1; D is undetermined. The source of this sequence is a woman aged 40 to 49 with COVID-19, enrolled during active disease. The specimen was peripheral blood. CDR3 protein: CASSEQENTEAFF. The CDR3 DNA reads as TGTGCCAGCAGTGAGCAGGAGAACACTGAAGCTTTCTTT.